The 24 T cell receptor beta chains given below trace back to one sample, sequenced in a study of T-cell reconstitution after alpha-beta-depleted transplantation in children. Molecular barcoding with unique molecular identifiers was used for the TCRbeta library. MiXCR, applied by TCRdb to the PCR reads, yields one record per CDR3 protein. The sample records some 600,000 distinct CDR3 sequences, about an eighth being singletons. Specimen: PBMCs, mostly from graft donor cells, collected 360 days after TCRalphabeta/CD19-depleted stem cell transplant. Receptors originate from a male patient younger than 18 who had a stem cell transplant for acute myeloid leukemia, so the T cells may come from the graft donor.

This clonotype showed up many times. The J gene is TRBJ2-5, the V gene TRBV20-1; the D call may be TRBD1 or TRBD2 (6 bases each). Trimming left V 1 base short and J 4 bases short, with 13 bases between. There are 14 residues in the CDR3. Germline-derived CDR1 and CDR2 are DFQATT and SNEGSKA (reference sequence). Written as DNA, the CDR3 is TGCAGTGCTAGAGTGACAGGAGGGGTAGAGACCCAGTACTTC. It encodes CSARVTGGVETQYF.

The chain employs TRBV12-3 or TRBV12-4 and TRBJ1-1, with TRBD1 as a possible D gene (5 bases). The germline V and J ends were trimmed by 2 bases and 4 bases, with 11 bases remaining between them. CDR3 length equals 14 residues. The CDR3 spells CASSLSGTPTEAFF. DNA of the CDR3: TGTGCCAGCAGTTTATCGGGGACTCCCACTGAAGCTTTCTTT.

This clonotype came up a few times. The genes are TRBV7-6 and TRBJ2-1; 8 bases are shared with TRBD2. This CDR3 comprises 15 residues. V was pared by 4 bases and J by 8 bases, with 10 bases of the junction left unmatched. The V gene's germline CDR1 is SGHVS and CDR2 FNYEAQ. The CDR3 region has the DNA TGTGCCAGCAGCTCACCCGGGACTAGGGCCCATGAGCAGTTCTTC. Encoded protein: CASSSPGTRAHEQFF.

In this sample, this clonotype turned up a few times. The genes are TRBV10-3 and TRBJ1-4; maybe TRBD1 (5 bases). The CDR3 covers 16 residues. V lost 0 bases and J 2 bases, leaving 10 bases between the germline ends. CDR1 and CDR2 from the germline V gene are ENHRY and SYGVKD. The CDR3 loop is CAISESAGWTNEKLFF. The DNA of the CDR3 is TGTGCCATCAGTGAGTCGGCAGGGTGGACTAATGAAAAACTGTTTTTT.

This chain's CDR3 is CASSYSRTSSGAQYF. CDR3 bases: TGTGCCAGCAGTTACTCCCGGACTAGTTCAGGGGCCCAGTACTTC. The chain employs TRBV6-5 and TRBJ2-5, with a tentative D call TRBD2 (7 bases). Germline values: CDR1 MNHEY, CDR2 SVGAGI. V dropped 0 bases and J dropped 9 bases, with 17 bases sitting between them. This CDR3 comprises 15 residues.

The chain uses TRBV7-2 and TRBJ2-3; D might be TRBD1 (6 bases). Germline assignment: CDR1 SGHTA and CDR2 FQGNSA. Deletions cut 1 base from V and 9 bases from J, with 14 bases between. This CDR3 has 14 amino acids. CDR3 sequence reads: CASSLGGRSGTQYF. DNA of the CDR3: TGTGCCAGCAGCTTAGGGGGGCGCTCGGGGACGCAGTATTTT.

This clonotype was counted at least ten times. V and J are TRBV4-3 and TRBJ2-1; TRBD1 agrees at 8 bases. The germline CDR1 and CDR2 sequences are LGHNA and YSLEER. This CDR3 comprises 17 residues. With V trimmed by 0 bases and J by 3 bases, 7 bases remained unmatched. This chain's CDR3 is CASSQDPQGAFYNEQFF. In nucleotides, the CDR3 is TGCGCCAGCAGCCAAGATCCCCAGGGGGCCTTCTACAATGAGCAGTTCTTC.

The chain carries TRBV6-5 and TRBJ2-5, with a weak D call TRBD1 (6 bases). Trimming cost V 10 bases and J 4 bases, with 13 bases left between them. Germline V lookup: CDR1 MNHEY, CDR2 SVGAGI. This CDR3 has 12 residues. The CDR3 nucleotides read TGTGCCACCGCCAGGGGCACAGAGACCCAGTACTTC. Residues: CATARGTETQYF.

This clonotype was seen many times. The chain uses TRBV28 and TRBJ2-3; perhaps TRBD2 as D (5 bases). Looked up from germline, CDR1 is MDHEN and CDR2 is SYDVKM. CDR3 length: 15 residues. V was pared by 2 bases and J by 1 base, with 10 bases between. The CDR3 nucleotides read TGTGCCAGCAGTTTAACGGGTAGCGGCACAGATACGCAGTATTTT. This gives the protein CASSLTGSGTDTQYF. Filled out from reference TRBV28 and TRBJ2-3, the complete variable domain reads DVKVTQSSRYLVKRTGEKVFLECVQDMDHENMFWYRQDPGLGLRLIYFSYDVKMKEKGDIPEGYSVSREKKERFSLILESASTNQTSMYLCASSLTGSGTDTQYFGPGTRLTVL.

This clonotype was seen ten or more times. The genes are TRBV12-3 or TRBV12-4 and TRBJ2-1; possibly TRBD1 for D (5 bases). Trimming took off 3 bases at V and 10 bases at J, with 16 bases between the two ends. This CDR3 is 14 amino acids long. In DNA form, the CDR3 reads TGTGCCAGCAGTTTCGACCGCGCCGCAGGGGAGCAGTTCTTC. The encoded protein is CASSFDRAAGEQFF.

This clonotype came up a few times. The chain links TRBV3-1 to TRBJ2-7; a weak D match, TRBD2 (6 bases). Germline loops: CDR1 LGHDT, CDR2 YNNKEL (reference sequence). V was trimmed by 2 bases and J by 6 bases, leaving 17 bases between them. CDR3 size: 15 residues. The CDR3 DNA reads as TGTGCCAGCAGCCAACAACTCAACGGGGGAGGCGAGCAGTACTTC. Amino acids: CASSQQLNGGGEQYF.

This clonotype has just a few counts. This rearrangement joins TRBV29-1 to TRBJ2-7, with unresolved D. V was clipped by 6 bases and J by 0 bases, with 15 bases between them. The CDR3 loop spans 14 amino acids. Germline V gives CDR1 SQVTM, CDR2 ANQGSEA. CDR3 DNA sequence: TGCAGCGTAGCCGGGTATCCTAGCTCCTACGAGCAGTACTTC. It yields the protein CSVAGYPSSYEQYF.

This clonotype was seen many times. The chain has TRBV11-2 and TRBJ2-3; the match to TRBD2 covers 12 bases. The CDR3 sequence is 19 residues long. CDR1 is SGHAT and CDR2 is FQNNGV in the germline V gene. With 5 bases clipped from V and 2 bases from J, the junction kept 14 bases outside the gene matches. In DNA, the CDR3 is TGTGCCAGCAGCCTGGGACTAGCGGGTGTCCCCTCTTTCACAGATACGCAGTATTTT. It is translated as CASSLGLAGVPSFTDTQYF.

Turning to this clonotype: One base away lies a much larger clone, so this may be a sequencing read error. V and J are TRBV28 and TRBJ1-4; D is undetermined. Germline V gene data show CDR1 as MDHEN and CDR2 as SYDVKM. The CDR3 loop spans 12 amino acids. V lost 6 bases to trimming and J lost 4 bases, with 6 bases between them. The CDR3 nucleotides are TGTGCCAGCAGACAGATTAATGAAAAACTGTTTTTT. It codes for CASRQINEKLFF. The full variable domain, rest sourced from reference TRBV28 and TRBJ1-4, is DVKVTQSSRYLVKRTGEKVFLECVQDMDHENMFWYRQDPGLGLRLIYFSYDVKMKEKGDIPEGYSVSREKKERFSLILESASTNQTSMYLCASRQINEKLFFGSGTQLSVL.

The sample holds a few counts of this clonotype. The chain has TRBV28 and TRBJ2-3, with D uncertain. V was pared by 3 bases and J by 3 bases, with 16 bases between. The CDR3 covers 16 residues. Germline CDR1 reads MDHEN; CDR2 reads SYDVKM. This CDR3 reads CASSFLARRGTDTQYF. The CDR3 nucleotides are TGTGCCAGCAGTTTCTTGGCTAGACGTGGGACAGATACGCAGTATTTT.

CDR3 DNA: TGTGCCAGCAGCTCCCGACAGAGCTCCTACAATGAGCAGTTCTTC. It yields the protein CASSSRQSSYNEQFF. The chain uses TRBV7-9 and TRBJ2-1; D is possibly TRBD1 (5 bases). This CDR3 has 15 amino acids. CDR1 and CDR2 from the germline V gene are SEHNR and FQNEAQ (reference sequence). Trimming left V 4 bases short and J 0 bases short, with 10 bases between. The complete variable domain, with remaining parts taken from reference TRBV7-9 and TRBJ2-1, reads DTGVSQNPRHKITKRGQNVTFRCDPISEHNRLYWYRQTLGQGPEFLTYFQNEAQLEKSRLLSDRFSAERPKGSFSTLEIQRTEQGDSAMYLCASSSRQSSYNEQFFGPGTRLTVL.

This clonotype was seen many times. The chain joins TRBV7-3 to TRBJ2-5; D is unclear. The CDR3 has 15 amino acids. The ends were cut back, 4 bases at V and 3 bases at J, with 15 bases in the middle. The germline gives CDR1 SGHTA, CDR2 FQGTGA. The CDR3 loop is CASSSQLVFEETQYF. For the CDR3, the DNA is TGTGCCAGCAGCTCCCAGCTGGTTTTCGAAGAGACCCAGTACTTC.

The genes are TRBV29-1 and TRBJ2-1; either TRBD1 or TRBD2 may fit D (5 bases each). There are 13 residues in the CDR3. Trimming left V 4 bases short and J 7 bases short, with 14 bases between. CDR1 and CDR2 (germline): SQVTM, ANQGSEA. CDR3 nucleotide sequence: TGCAGCGTTGTGGGAGATGGGGCTAATGAGCAGTTCTTC. Translated: CSVVGDGANEQFF.

There are many counts of this clonotype. J is TRBJ1-6 and V is TRBV12-3 or TRBV12-4; possible D gene TRBD1, 6 bases. The CDR3 loop spans 12 amino acids. Trimming took 4 bases from V and 13 from J, leaving 11 bases between them. The CDR3 sequence: CASSSPDRPLHF. CDR3 in DNA: TGTGCCAGCAGTTCCCCCGACAGGCCCCTCCACTTT.

This clonotype was detected a few times. The chain recombines TRBV14 with TRBJ1-4, with D possibly being TRBD1 (5 bases). V lost 7 bases, J lost 10 bases, and 16 bases lay in between. The CDR3 is 13 residues long. Germline V lookup: CDR1 SGHDN, CDR2 FVKESK. CDR3 nucleotides: TGTGCCAGCACGGACCGGGGACGCGGAAAACTGTTTTTT. Its translation is CASTDRGRGKLFF.

The sample holds a few counts of this clonotype. The chain combines TRBV5-1 with TRBJ1-2; no clear D. The CDR3 has 14 amino acids. Trimming stripped 1 base from V and 2 bases from J, with 9 bases between. The germline gives CDR1 SGHRS, CDR2 YFSETQ. The DNA for the CDR3 is TGCGCCAGCAGCTTGTACCCAGCAAACTATGGCTACACCTTC. This codes for CASSLYPANYGYTF.

The V call is TRBV20-1, the J call TRBJ1-2; D is ambiguous. Germline CDR1 and CDR2: DFQATT and SNEGSKA (reference sequence). CDR3 length equals 13 residues. The germline V and J ends were trimmed by 2 bases and 2 bases, with 9 bases remaining between them. The CDR3 here is CSARQPSNYGYTF. The CDR3, as DNA: TGCAGTGCTAGACAACCTTCCAACTATGGCTACACCTTC.

This clonotype was seen at least ten times. V and J are TRBV24-1 and TRBJ1-5; unclear D gene. The CDR3 loop spans 12 amino acids. Germline V gene lookup returns CDR1 KGHDR and CDR2 SFDVKD. With 3 bases removed from V and 9 bases from J, the gap between germline ends came to 8 bases. The CDR3 sequence: CATSDGPGPQHF. The CDR3 DNA reads as TGTGCCACCAGTGATGGTCCTGGGCCCCAGCATTTT.

This clonotype was picked up a small number of times. The chain couples TRBV9 to TRBJ2-3, with no clear D. Trimming took off 3 bases at V and 1 base at J, with 9 bases between the two ends. Per the germline V gene, CDR1 is SGDLS and CDR2 is YYNGEE. The CDR3 runs to 14 residues. The CDR3 region has the DNA TGTGCCAGCAGCGCCGGCATGGGCACAGATACGCAGTATTTT. Translated: CASSAGMGTDTQYF.